This entry lists 14 T cell receptor beta chains sequenced from one sample in a study of CD8+ T cells in alopecia areata. Treatment meaning: oral pan-JAK inhibitor, 5-10 mg twice daily. cDNA prepared by RNA extraction and subsequent reverse transcription served as the template for sequencing. Repertoires were generated with immunoSEQ multiplex PCR, while TCRdb's copy carries only in-frame clones and drops some. The table lists approximately 210,000 clones, approximately 47% of them singletons. This sample comprised CD4+ T cells sorted from blood, obtained around week 37, from a patient treated with tofacitinib. The receptor set was obtained from a human donor with alopecia areata.

This clone showed up just a few times. The gene calls are TRBV27 and TRBJ2-1; 14 positions match TRBD2. Trimming at V came to 6 bases and at J to 6 bases, leaving 19 bases not matched to a gene. CDR1 is MNHEY and CDR2 is SMNVEV in the germline V gene (reference sequence). The CDR3 has 20 residues. The CDR3 here is CASSQWVGTSGRGTSNEQFF. In DNA, the CDR3 is TGTGCCAGCAGCCAATGGGTGGGGACTAGCGGGAGAGGGACCAGCAATGAGCAGTTCTTC.

CDR3 amino acids: CASSLLTDFDTQYF. The CDR3 DNA reads TGCGCCAGCAGCTTGCTCACGGATTTTGATACGCAGTATTTT. The J gene is TRBJ2-3, the V gene TRBV5-1; no reliable D call. V lost 1 base to trimming and J lost 6 bases, with 12 bases between them. This CDR3 comprises 14 residues. Germline assignment: CDR1 SGHRS and CDR2 YFSETQ. The full variable domain, completed using reference TRBV5-1 and TRBJ2-3, is KAGVTQTPRYLIKTRGQQVTLSCSPISGHRSVSWYQQTPGQGLQFLFEYFSETQRNKGNFPGRFSGRQFSNSRSEMNVSTLELGDSALYLCASSLLTDFDTQYFGPGTRLTVL.

The chain couples TRBV4-1 to TRBJ1-4, with unresolved D. The CDR3 spans 16 residues. Germline V gene data show CDR1 as MGHRA and CDR2 as YSYEKL. Trimming left V 1 base short and J 7 bases short, with 16 bases between. DNA for the CDR3: TGCGCCAGCAGCCAAGGAGACCGGGGTGGTGGTGAAAAACTGTTTTTT. This translates into CASSQGDRGGGEKLFF.

V gene TRBV5-1 combines with J gene TRBJ1-3; no clear D gene. CDR1 SGHRS and CDR2 YFSETQ come from the germline V gene. This CDR3 is 13 amino acids long. The V end lost 7 bases, the J end lost 3 bases, and 11 bases lay between the germline ends. The CDR3 protein is CASGHSDGNTIYF. CDR3 nucleotide sequence: TGCGCCAGCGGCCACTCTGATGGAAACACCATATATTTT.

The sample holds a few counts of this clone. The rearrangement uses TRBV6-5 and TRBJ1-4; D may be TRBD1 (6 bases). Germline V lookup: CDR1 MNHEY, CDR2 SVGAGI. Trimming cost V 0 bases and J 8 bases, with 13 bases left between them. This CDR3 region has 15 residues. The CDR3 coding sequence is TGTGCCAGCAGTTACTCGGGGGCCTCGAGAGAAAAACTGTTTTTT. This codes for CASSYSGASREKLFF.

This clone was seen a handful of times. V and J are TRBV19 and TRBJ2-1; D gene uncertain. This CDR3 is 10 amino acids long. Germline lookup yields CDR1 LNHDA and CDR2 SQIVND (reference sequence). The CDR3 sequence is CAVGYNEQFF. The CDR3 DNA is TGTGCAGTTGGGTACAATGAGCAGTTCTTC.

In this sample, this clone turned up a few times. Other DNA sequences of this sample code for an identical CDR3. The chain couples TRBV9 to TRBJ2-3; D is undetermined. V was shortened by 0 bases and J by 3 bases, with 2 bases between the two germline ends. This CDR3 is built from 12 residues. Germline V lookup: CDR1 SGDLS, CDR2 YYNGEE. CDR3 residues: CASSVATDTQYF. The CDR3 region has the DNA TGTGCCAGCAGCGTAGCGACAGATACGCAGTATTTT.

The V and J genes are TRBV10-3 and TRBJ2-7, with D perhaps being TRBD1 or TRBD2 (5 bases each). Trimming shortened V by 5 bases and J by 1 base, and 12 bases separated the two germline ends. The germline gives CDR1 ENHRY, CDR2 SYGVKD. This CDR3 has 14 residues. The CDR3 region is CAISLRDGSYEQYF. The CDR3 nucleotides are TGTGCCATCAGTCTTAGGGACGGGTCCTACGAGCAGTACTTC.

This sequence joins TRBV10-3 and TRBJ2-7, with D perhaps given as TRBD1 or TRBD2 (5 bases each). Germline V gives CDR1 ENHRY, CDR2 SYGVKD. Trimming shortened V by 6 bases and J by 9 bases, and 21 bases separated the two germline ends. The CDR3 has 14 amino acids. CDR3 sequence reads: CAISAGTTAEAQYF. The CDR3 coding sequence is TGTGCCATCAGCGCTGGGACCACCGCTGAGGCGCAGTACTTC.

This clone was seen a handful of times. A read error may account for a junction end that differs from germline. The chain employs TRBV29-1 and TRBJ1-1; D remains ambiguous. The CDR3 consists of 13 residues. Germline loops: CDR1 SQVTM, CDR2 ANQGSEA. CDR3 DNA: TGCAGCGTTGAAGATCCGGGGAACAGTGAAGCTTTCTTT. It codes for CSVEDPGNSEAFF.

The rearrangement links TRBV27 to TRBJ2-1; D not certain. Trimming removed 6 bases from V and 10 bases from J, with 16 bases in between. Germline V CDR1 and CDR2: MNHEY, SMNVEV (reference sequence). The CDR3 loop spans 13 amino acids. The CDR3 reads CASRTNSVMEQFF. Written as DNA, the CDR3 is TGTGCCAGCAGAACGAACAGCGTTATGGAGCAGTTCTTC.

This clone has just a few counts. V is TRBV29-1 and J is TRBJ1-4, with TRBD1 identical over 8 bases. V lost 8 bases, J lost 8 bases, and 4 bases stayed unmatched. The CDR3 totals 11 residues. Germline CDR1 SQVTM, CDR2 ANQGSEA. CDR3 bases: TGCAGCTCGAGACAGGGGGAAAAACTGTTTTTT. Translated: CSSRQGEKLFF.

This clone was counted ten times or more. The chain employs TRBV2 and TRBJ1-5; D unresolved. The CDR3 runs to 15 residues. Germline V gene lookup returns CDR1 SNHLY and CDR2 FYNNEI. Deletions cut 2 bases from V and 3 bases from J, with 11 bases between. The CDR3 sequence: CASSELNSNNQPQHF. CDR3 nucleotides: TGTGCCAGCAGTGAACTCAACTCGAACAATCAGCCCCAGCATTTT.

This clone has a handful of counts. The chain uses TRBV7-2 and TRBJ1-1; the D is unclear. Between the trimmed V and J ends, which lost 5 bases and 3 bases, there was a span of 7 bases. The CDR3 sequence is 12 residues long. CDR1 is SGHTA, CDR2 FQGNSA, per germline. The CDR3 sequence: CASSQSYTEAFF. The CDR3 DNA follows: TGTGCCAGCAGCCAGTCGTACACTGAAGCTTTCTTT. The full variable domain, its missing parts supplied by reference TRBV7-2 and TRBJ1-1, is GAGVSQSPSNKVTEKGKDVELRCDPISGHTALYWYRQSLGQGLEFLIYFQGNSAPDKSGLPSDRFSAERTGGSVSTLTIQRTQQEDSAVYLCASSQSYTEAFFGQGTRLTVV.